A selection of T cell receptor beta chains follows, all from one sample in a study of blood T cell repertoires in COVID-19. The assay was immunoSEQ multiplex PCR, and TCRdb's table has in-frame clones only and misses some. The sample yields approximately 240,000 clones, roughly 85% seen once. Source material: peripheral blood. The source of these receptors is a man aged 45 to 65 who had recovered from COVID-19. CDR3s include the opening cysteine and the closing phenylalanine or tryptophan. Fields, in order: V gene, J gene, clone size, D gene, CDR3 protein, CDR3 DNA. D genes are given only for firm matches. The listing skips clone size in some rows; elsewhere it reads once, few, many or a size class.

>TRBV5-1|TRBJ2-5|NA|NA
CASSLSLGETQYF
TGCGCCAGCAGCTTGTCCCTCGGAGAGACCCAGTACTTC
>TRBV27|TRBJ2-7|NA|TRBD2
CASKLAPLSYEQYF
TGTGCCTCGAAACTAGCGCCACTTTCCTACGAGCAGTACTTC
>TRBV7-9|TRBJ2-1|NA|TRBD2
CASSSGTTPLNNEQFF
TGTGCCAGCAGCTCCGGGACTACCCCCCTTAACAATGAGCAGTTCTTC
>TRBV5-4|TRBJ2-7|NA|TRBD1
CASSLGGQYYEQYF
TGTGCCAGCAGCTTGGGGGGACAGTACTACGAGCAGTACTTC
>TRBV5-1|TRBJ1-3|NA|TRBD1
CASSLAGQGYGNTIYF
TGCGCCAGCAGCTTGGCCGGACAGGGCTATGGAAACACCATATATTTT
>TRBV5-1|TRBJ2-3|NA|NA
CASSHNLARATDTQYF
TGCGCCAGCAGCCACAACCTAGCGAGGGCAACAGATACGCAGTATTTT
>TRBV13|TRBJ2-7|NA|NA
CASSLGLAYEQYF
TGTGCCAGCAGCTTAGGTCTAGCCTACGAGCAGTACTTC
>TRBV28|TRBJ2-3|few|TRBD2
CASQRLAGLSQYF
TGTGCCAGCCAGCGTCTAGCGGGGTTGTCGCAGTATTTT
>TRBV5-4|TRBJ1-1|NA|NA
CASSSGSFTGTEAFF
TGTGCCAGCAGCTCGGGGTCTTTTACTGGAACTGAAGCTTTCTTT
>TRBV5-1|TRBJ1-3|NA|TRBD1
CASSLGGTVGGNTIYF
TGCGCCAGCAGCTTGGGGGGGACAGTTGGCGGAAACACCATATATTTT
>TRBV18|TRBJ2-7|NA|NA
CASSPLGRAYEQYF
TGTGCCAGCTCACCTCTCGGCAGGGCCTACGAGCAGTACTTC
>TRBV4-2|TRBJ1-2|NA|TRBD1
CASSQGQGSNGYTF
TGTGCCAGCAGCCAAGGACAGGGGTCGAATGGCTACACCTTC
>TRBV14|TRBJ2-3|NA|TRBD2
CASSHGREGNTQYF
TGTGCCAGCAGCCACGGGCGGGAGGGAAATACGCAGTATTTT
>TRBV25-1|TRBJ2-7|NA|NA
CASSEQGYDEQYF
TGTGCCAGCAGTGAACAGGGGTACGACGAGCAGTACTTC
>TRBV27|TRBJ1-2|NA|TRBD1
CASSSGQGSYYGYTF
TGTGCCAGCAGTTCGGGACAGGGGTCGTACTATGGCTACACCTTC
>TRBV5-1|TRBJ1-1|NA|NA
CASSGRTGLTEAFF
TGCGCCAGCAGCGGACGCACAGGGTTGACTGAAGCTTTCTTT
>TRBV28|TRBJ2-5|NA|NA
CASSLRGGGYQETQYF
TGTGCCAGCAGTTTGCGAGGGGGGGGCTACCAAGAGACCCAGTACTTC
>TRBV30|TRBJ2-7|NA|NA
CAWRPQGKYEQYF
TGTGCCTGGAGGCCGCAGGGGAAATACGAGCAGTACTTC
>TRBV10-2|TRBJ2-1|NA|NA
CASSESPGMGNEQFF
TGCGCCAGCAGTGAGTCTCCAGGTATGGGCAATGAGCAGTTCTTC
>TRBV28|TRBJ2-1|NA|NA
CASTAGTTLSSYNEQFF
TGTGCCAGCACGGCGGGAACAACTCTCAGCTCCTACAATGAGCAGTTCTTC
>TRBV3-1/TRBV3-2|TRBJ2-5|NA|NA
CASSQGGRIETQYF
TGTGCCAGCAGCCAAGGTGGGAGAATAGAGACCCAGTACTTC
>TRBV6-5|TRBJ2-7|NA|NA
CASRMHREYEQYF
TGTGCCAGCAGGATGCACAGGGAATACGAGCAGTACTTC
>TRBV27|TRBJ1-1|NA|TRBD1
CASKRTGRNTEAFF
TGTGCCAGCAAACGGACAGGGAGGAACACTGAAGCTTTCTTT
>TRBV27|TRBJ1-2|NA|NA
CASSLSPTQGSYGYTF
TGTGCCAGCAGTTTATCCCCAACACAGGGTTCCTATGGCTACACCTTC
>TRBV7-2|TRBJ2-7|NA|NA
CASSFRDTSYEQYF
TGTGCCAGCAGCTTCCGGGACACCTCCTACGAGCAGTACTTC
>TRBV11-2|TRBJ1-4|NA|NA
CASSQGQITTNEKLFF
TGTGCCAGCAGCCAGGGGCAGATTACAACTAATGAAAAACTGTTTTTT
>TRBV11-2|TRBJ2-1|NA|TRBD1
CASSLGGQWQFF
TGTGCCAGCAGCTTAGGGGGACAGTGGCAGTTCTTC
>TRBV28|TRBJ2-1|NA|TRBD1
CASSRAGTGASNEQFF
TGTGCCAGCAGCCGAGCCGGGACAGGGGCTTCCAATGAGCAGTTCTTC
>TRBV11-2|TRBJ1-2|NA|NA
CASSLGTGHYGYTF
TGTGCCAGCAGCTTGGGGACTGGGCACTATGGCTACACCTTC